This T cell receptor (beta chain) was captured by sequencing in a study of cytomegalovirus exposure and HLA in healthy donors. The PCR was carried out with 60 Vbeta primers and 13 Jbeta primers. Libraries were prepared by immunoSEQ multiplex PCR; TCRdb keeps only in-frame clonotypes and omits some of them. The data show around 140,000 clones, around 78% seen once. The study, taken as a whole, reports: Upon later analysis, TCR association rates were observed to vary by HLA locus, being highest for DRB1 and lowest for HLA-C.

The CDR3 spans 14 residues. The V gene's germline CDR1 is MNHNS and CDR2 SASEGT. V dropped 6 bases and J dropped 10 bases, with 18 bases sitting between them. As for this clone: Its matching antigen is unknown.

Input material: PBMCs. The chain couples TRBV6-1 to TRBJ1-4; weak D call: TRBD1 (5 bases). The receptor's source is a woman in her late teens or twenties in good health and CMV-seropositive. This chain's CDR3 is CASRDFDRGGKLFF. CDR3 coding DNA: TGTGCCAGCAGAGACTTCGACCGGGGGGGAAAACTGTTTTTT.